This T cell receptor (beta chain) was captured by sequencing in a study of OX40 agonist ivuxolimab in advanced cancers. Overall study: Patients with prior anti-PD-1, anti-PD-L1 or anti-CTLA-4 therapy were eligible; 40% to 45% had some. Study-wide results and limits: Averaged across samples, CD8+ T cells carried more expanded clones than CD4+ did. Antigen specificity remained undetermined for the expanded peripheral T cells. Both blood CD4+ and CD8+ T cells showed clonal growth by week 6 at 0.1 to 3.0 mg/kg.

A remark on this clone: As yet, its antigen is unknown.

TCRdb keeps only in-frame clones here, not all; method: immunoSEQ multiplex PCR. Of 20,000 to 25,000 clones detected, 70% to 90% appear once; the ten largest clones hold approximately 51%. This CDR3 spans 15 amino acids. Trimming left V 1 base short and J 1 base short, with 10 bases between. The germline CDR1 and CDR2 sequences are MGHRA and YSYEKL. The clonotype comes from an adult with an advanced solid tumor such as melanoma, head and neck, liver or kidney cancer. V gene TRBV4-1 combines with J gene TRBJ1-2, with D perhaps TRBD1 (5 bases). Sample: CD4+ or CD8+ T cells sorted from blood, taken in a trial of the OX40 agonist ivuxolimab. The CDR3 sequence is CASSQGRGNNYGYTF. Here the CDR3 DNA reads TGCGCCAGCAGCCAAGGACGGGGGAATAACTATGGCTACACCTTC.